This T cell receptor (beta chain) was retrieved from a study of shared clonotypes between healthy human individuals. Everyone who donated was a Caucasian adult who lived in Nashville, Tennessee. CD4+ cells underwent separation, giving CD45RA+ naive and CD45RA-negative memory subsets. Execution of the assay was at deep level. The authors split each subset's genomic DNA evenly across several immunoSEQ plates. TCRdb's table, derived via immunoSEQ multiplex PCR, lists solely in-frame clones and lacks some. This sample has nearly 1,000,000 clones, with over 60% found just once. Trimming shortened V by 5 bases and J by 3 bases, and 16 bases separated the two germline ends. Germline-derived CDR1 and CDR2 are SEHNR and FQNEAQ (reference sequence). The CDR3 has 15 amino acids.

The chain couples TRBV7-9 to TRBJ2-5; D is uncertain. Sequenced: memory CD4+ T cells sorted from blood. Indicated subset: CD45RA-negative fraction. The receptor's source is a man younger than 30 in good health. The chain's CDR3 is CASSPGWGAKETQYF. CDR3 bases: TGTGCCAGCAGCCCCGGCTGGGGTGCGAAAGAGACCCAGTACTTC.